The source of this T cell receptor beta chain is a study of blood T cell repertoires in COVID-19. Looking at the study overall: Material from acute and convalescent COVID-19 was sourced from the United States, Italy and Spain. PBMCs, B-cell-depleted T cells, or T cells provided the cDNA or gDNA that made up the material.

In the study's own analysis: Quantification of nucleated cells was approximated via reference gene primer amplification. Using immunoSEQ multiplex PCR, the repertoire was profiled, and TCRdb retains in-frame clones only, with some absent. V, J and clone size reflect that table, while D and trimming were determined from the DNA. The sample shows some 33,000 clones, more than 80% of them seen only once. The sample consisted of peripheral blood. This clonotype was obtained from a human donor in a cohort sampled during active COVID-19.

The CDR3 nucleotides read TGTGCCAGCTCAACAGTAAGCACAGATACGCAGTATTTT. Residues: CASSTVSTDTQYF. The rearrangement uses TRBV18 and TRBJ2-3; D gene uncertain. Trimming shortened V by 5 bases and J by 0 bases, and 6 bases separated the two germline ends. The CDR3 spans 13 residues. The germline V gene has CDR1 KGHSH and CDR2 LQKENI.